The 17 T cell receptor beta chains presented below share a single source sample, sequenced in a study of shared clonotypes between healthy human individuals. Here immunoSEQ multiplex PCR was the method, and the copy in TCRdb shows in-frame clones only, minus some. This table has under 2,500,000 clones, 95% appearing once. Sequenced: naive CD4+ T cells sorted from blood. Sample subset: CD45RA+ positively selected. These receptors were taken from a young man in good health.

Note on this clone: This CDR3 is missing its conserved last phenylalanine or tryptophan, likely due to a read error. The chain combines TRBV4-3 with TRBJ2-7, with D possibly matching TRBD1 (7 bases). This CDR3 region has 15 residues. Trimming left V 0 bases short and J 3 bases short, with 12 bases between. CDR1 is LGHNA, CDR2 YSLEER, per germline. DNA for the CDR3: TGCGCCAGCAGCCAAGACAGGGGGGCGTTCTACGAGCAGTACCTC. Encoded protein: CASSQDRGAFYEQYL.

The rearrangement uses TRBV13 and TRBJ2-7; possibly TRBD1 for D (6 bases). Germline CDR1 and CDR2: PRHDT and FYEKMQ (reference sequence). The CDR3 totals 15 residues. Trimming removed 1 base at V and 0 bases at J, with 10 bases between. The CDR3 coding sequence is TGTGCCAGCAGCTTAGAGGGCAGGGGCTCCTACGAGCAGTACTTC. Translating it yields CASSLEGRGSYEQYF.

CDR3 DNA sequence: TGTGCCAGCATTCCGGGCCCCGACTACGAGCAGTACTTC. The encoded protein is CASIPGPDYEQYF. This chain joins TRBV2 and TRBJ2-7; D unclear. The V gene lost 7 bases and the J gene lost 3 bases, with 13 bases spanning the gap. The length of the CDR3 is 13 residues. Germline V lookup: CDR1 SNHLY, CDR2 FYNNEI.

The CDR3 bases are TGTGCCAGCAGCCCAGACCGCCCGTCGTACTATGGCTACACCTTC. Translation gives CASSPDRPSYYGYTF. V and J are TRBV5-6 and TRBJ1-2; D gene unclear. The CDR3 contains 15 residues. Trimming took off 4 bases at V and 3 bases at J, with 16 bases between the two ends. The germline V gene has CDR1 SGHDT and CDR2 YYEEEE.

Details on this clone: The same CDR3 also results from other DNA sequences found in this sample. V and J are TRBV5-1 and TRBJ2-7; weak D call: TRBD2 (7 bases). Germline lookup yields CDR1 SGHRS and CDR2 YFSETQ. Trimming took off 3 bases at V and 1 base at J, with 14 bases between the two ends. The CDR3 is made up of 15 amino acids. The CDR3 protein is CASSYTGGASYEQYF. In DNA form, the CDR3 reads TGCGCCAGCAGCTACACGGGGGGCGCTTCCTACGAGCAGTACTTC.

The CDR3 nucleotides are TGTGCCAGCAGCTCCGGACAGGGCAGTAATTCACCCCTCCACTTT. Protein: CASSSGQGSNSPLHF. The V and J genes are TRBV28 and TRBJ1-6; 8 positions agree with TRBD1. The CDR3 is 15 amino acids. The germline V gene encodes CDR1 MDHEN and CDR2 SYDVKM. The J segment lost 6 bases and the V segment lost 6 bases, leaving 7 bases of the junction unmatched. Using reference TRBV28 and TRBJ1-6 for the parts outside the CDR3, the full variable domain is DVKVTQSSRYLVKRTGEKVFLECVQDMDHENMFWYRQDPGLGLRLIYFSYDVKMKEKGDIPEGYSVSREKKERFSLILESASTNQTSMYLCASSSGQGSNSPLHFGNGTRLTVT.

The chain links TRBV27 to TRBJ2-7; 7 bases are shared with TRBD2. The CDR3 loop spans 13 amino acids. After removal of 4 bases from V and 6 bases from J, the junction contained 6 bases not matched to a gene. The V gene's germline CDR1 is MNHEY and CDR2 SMNVEV (reference sequence). In DNA, the CDR3 is TGTGCCAGCAGTTCCCGACTAGCCCTCGAGCAGTACTTC. Protein product: CASSSRLALEQYF.

This chain connects TRBV13 to TRBJ2-7; TRBD2 matches 12 bases. V was clipped by 2 bases and J by 2 bases; unmatched bases: 16. Germline lookup yields CDR1 PRHDT and CDR2 FYEKMQ (reference sequence). The CDR3 is 20 residues long. The CDR3 protein is CASSLRGSRLAGVPPYEQYF. The CDR3 DNA reads TGTGCCAGCAGCTTAAGGGGTAGTCGACTAGCGGGAGTCCCACCCTACGAGCAGTACTTC.

This sequence joins TRBV5-6 and TRBJ1-6, with 9 bases aligning to TRBD1. This CDR3 region has 15 residues. The V segment lost 4 bases and the J segment 4 bases; nucleotides outside the gene matches: 3. CDR1 and CDR2 from the germline V gene are SGHDT and YYEEEE. The CDR3 region has the DNA TGTGCCAGCAGCGGGGGGACAGGGTATAATTCACCCCTCCACTTT. This sequence encodes CASSGGTGYNSPLHF.

The chain carries TRBV5-1 and TRBJ1-1, with a possible D match to TRBD1 (5 bases). The CDR3 is 15 amino acids. Germline V gives CDR1 SGHRS, CDR2 YFSETQ. V lost 7 bases to trimming and J lost 1 base, with 17 bases between them. CDR3 sequence (DNA): TGCGCCAGCGGCCGGACGGGGCGGGAGAACACTGAAGCTTTCTTT. It encodes CASGRTGRENTEAFF.

The chain couples TRBV19 to TRBJ2-4; D unresolved. This CDR3 contains 15 residues. Trimming shortened V by 5 bases and J by 0 bases, and 11 bases separated the two germline ends. Germline loops: CDR1 LNHDA, CDR2 SQIVND (reference sequence). The CDR3 loop is CASSLHTLAKNIQYF. The CDR3 DNA is TGTGCCAGTAGTCTCCATACCTTAGCCAAAAACATTCAGTACTTC. Full variable domain (rest looked up from reference TRBV19 and TRBJ2-4): DGGITQSPKYLFRKEGQNVTLSCEQNLNHDAMYWYRQDPGQGLRLIYYSQIVNDFQKGDIAEGYSVSREKKESFPLTVTSAQKNPTAFYLCASSLHTLAKNIQYFGAGTRLSVL.

The genes are TRBV10-3 and TRBJ1-1, with 8 bases identical to TRBD1. The V gene's germline CDR1 is ENHRY and CDR2 SYGVKD. The CDR3 consists of 15 residues. The V gene end was trimmed by 1 base and the J gene end by 4 bases; junction bases not matched to a gene: 5. CDR3 loop: CAISEYPQGGTEAFF. CDR3 DNA sequence: TGTGCCATCAGTGAGTACCCACAGGGGGGCACTGAAGCTTTCTTT.

V gene TRBV6-4 combines with J gene TRBJ1-6; D is possibly TRBD1 (5 bases). The CDR3 loop spans 16 amino acids. V lost 3 bases, J lost 2 bases, and 11 bases lay in between. Looked up from germline, CDR1 is MRHNA and CDR2 is SNTAGT. CDR3 in DNA: TGTGCCAGCAGTGAGGGGACCGACACCTATAATTCACCCCTCCACTTT. It specifies CASSEGTDTYNSPLHF.

The chain couples TRBV27 to TRBJ2-1; 7 bases map to TRBD1. The ends lost 6 bases at V and 2 bases at J; junction bases unmatched: 7. This CDR3 has 15 amino acids. CDR1 and CDR2 (germline): MNHEY, SMNVEV (reference sequence). The CDR3 sequence: CASSPLGTAYNEQFF. Here the CDR3 DNA reads TGTGCCAGCAGCCCCCTAGGGACAGCCTACAATGAGCAGTTCTTC.

The rearrangement links TRBV30 to TRBJ2-1; 9 nucleotides agree with TRBD1. The V gene's germline CDR1 is GTSNPN and CDR2 SVGIG (reference sequence). The CDR3 extends over 14 amino acids. V was pared by 3 bases and J by 3 bases, with 3 bases of the junction left unmatched. CDR3 in amino acids: CAWSRDRDYNEQFF. In nucleotides, the CDR3 is TGTGCCTGGAGCCGGGACAGGGACTACAATGAGCAGTTCTTC.

Only a few counts were recorded for this clone. The chain uses TRBV25-1 and TRBJ1-1, with D tentatively TRBD1 (5 bases). Trimming stripped 2 bases from V and 1 base from J, with 11 bases between. The CDR3 extends over 15 amino acids. Germline V CDR1 and CDR2: MGHDK, SYGVNS. This CDR3 is CASSEMGQENTEAFF. The CDR3 bases are TGTGCCAGCAGTGAAATGGGGCAGGAGAACACTGAAGCTTTCTTT.

The CDR3 DNA reads TGTGCCAGCAGTTTATCTACAGGCCGGGGAAACACCATATATTTT. Amino acids: CASSLSTGRGNTIYF. The chain carries TRBV28 and TRBJ1-3, with D tentatively TRBD1 (5 bases). Trimming removed 1 base from V and 4 bases from J, with 11 bases in between. The CDR3 covers 15 residues. Germline values: CDR1 MDHEN, CDR2 SYDVKM.